This T cell receptor beta chain was observed in a study of blood T cell repertoires in COVID-19 (TCRdb year 2020). A note on the overall study: Samples from collaborators originated in the United States, Italy and Spain and spanned both the acute and convalescent phases of COVID-19. Samples came from the ongoing ImmuneRACE study (first 160 participants) plus 1,254 subjects from 6 global collaborators. Where available, HLA class I and class II types were taken from metadata supplied by the sample provider and were not determined by assay-based typing. A de-identified subject ID, COVID-19 status, age in years and sex were almost always included in the sample metadata. The prospective study material was composed of cDNA or gDNA derived from T cells, B-cell-depleted T cells, or PBMCs. The dataset comprised deeply sampled blood TCRbeta repertoires from subjects exposed to, actively infected with, or recovered from COVID-19. A freely available public database, intended as a resource for researchers studying the immune response to SARS-CoV-2, is where the repertoires were released. Overall study results and their limits: The quantity of clinical and demographic metadata differed by source and by participant and was supplied without curation.

TCRbeta CDR3 regions were amplified from genomic DNA by means of the immunoSEQ Assay, a bias-controlled multiplex PCR. On the study's bioinformatics: The number of nucleated cells in each sample was estimated by amplification of reference gene primers within the assay. Sequence reads were collapsed and filtered to measure the absolute abundance of every unique TCRbeta CDR3 rearrangement. Productive Simpson clonality was computed per sample as the square root of Simpson's diversity index over productive rearrangements. TCRdb took this table from immuneACCESS and kept in-frame rearrangements with V and J called. Such tables lack part of the clones; where checked against another copy, unresolved V genes explain under half of the gap, and the rest is unexplained. V, J and clone size are taken as reported in that table, and D and trimming were inferred from the DNA itself. The sample contains roughly 59,000 clones, approximately 82% of them found a single time. Of the sample, over 10% falls within the top ten clones.

The collaborating institutions used their own protocols to collect whole blood in K2EDTA tubes. Collaborator samples were shipped for TCRbeta analysis as frozen whole blood, isolated PBMCs, or DNA extracted from either sample type. This clone occurred a few times. The antigen it binds to is not known. Base-call qualities are not available, and no considerably larger clone is one nucleotide away. According to the germline V gene (reference sequence), CDR1 reads LGHDT and CDR2 reads YNNKEL. V gives up 1 base and J gives up 2 bases, and the segment between their germline ends measures 8 bases. From cysteine to phenylalanine, the CDR3 is 14 amino acids long. Solely the CDR3 DNA is kept, with 42 bases framed from the first base.

Material: peripheral blood. This TCR derives from an elderly man with acute or convalescent COVID-19. The chain employs TRBV3-1 (or the pseudogene TRBV3-2) and TRBJ1-2; D gene: possibly TRBD1, on 6 matching bases. At the DNA level, the sequence is TGTGCCAGCAGCCAAGGACAGGTGAACTATGGCTACACCTTC. It specifies CASSQGQVNYGYTF.